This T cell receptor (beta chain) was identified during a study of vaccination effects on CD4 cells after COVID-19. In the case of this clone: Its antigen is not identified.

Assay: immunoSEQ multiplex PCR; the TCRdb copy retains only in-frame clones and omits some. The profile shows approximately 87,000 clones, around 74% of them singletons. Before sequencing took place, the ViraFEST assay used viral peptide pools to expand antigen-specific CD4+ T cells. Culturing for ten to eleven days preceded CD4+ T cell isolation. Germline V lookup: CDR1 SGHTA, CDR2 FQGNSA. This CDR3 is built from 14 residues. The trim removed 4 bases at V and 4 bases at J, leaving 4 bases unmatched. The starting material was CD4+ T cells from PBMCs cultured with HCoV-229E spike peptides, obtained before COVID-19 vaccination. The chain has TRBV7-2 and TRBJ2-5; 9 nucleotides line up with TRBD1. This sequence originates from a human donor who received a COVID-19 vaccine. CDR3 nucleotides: TGTGCCAGCAGCTGGATGACAGGGGGAGAGACCCAGTACTTC. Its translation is CASSWMTGGETQYF.